These T cell receptor beta chains were read from a single sample in a study of CD8+ T cells in alopecia areata. Profiling relied on immunoSEQ multiplex PCR, and the TCRdb table lists in-frame clones only, not all of them. The sample records more than 95,000 clones, 50% to 75% being singletons. The sample in question was CD8+ T cells sorted from blood, obtained at week 4, from a patient treated with tofacitinib. These receptors were obtained from a human donor with alopecia areata. Each CDR3 is given with its conserved first and last residue. D genes are given only for firm matches. Only some rows state a clone size, as once, few, many or a class for expanded clones.

j_call: TRBJ1-2
v_call: TRBV7-9
d_call: -
clone_size: -
cdr3_nt: TGTGCCAGCAGCTTAGCCATGGGGAGGGATGGCTACACCTTC
cdr3_aa: CASSLAMGRDGYTF

j_call: TRBJ1-5
v_call: TRBV27
d_call: -
clone_size: -
cdr3_nt: TGTGCCAGCAGTTTTACGGGGGACAATCAGCCCCAGCATTTT
cdr3_aa: CASSFTGDNQPQHF

j_call: TRBJ1-2
v_call: TRBV4-1
d_call: -
clone_size: -
cdr3_nt: TGCGCCAGCAGCGGGCTCAACTATGGCTACACCTTC
cdr3_aa: CASSGLNYGYTF

j_call: TRBJ2-5
v_call: TRBV4-1
d_call: TRBD2
clone_size: few
cdr3_nt: TGCGCCAGCAGCCAAGATATTAGCGGGGGGGACTGGGAGACCCAGTACTTC
cdr3_aa: CASSQDISGGDWETQYF

j_call: TRBJ2-5
v_call: TRBV6-5
d_call: -
clone_size: -
cdr3_nt: TGTGCCAGCAGTCCCGGGCGGAGCCAAGAGACCCAGTACTTC
cdr3_aa: CASSPGRSQETQYF

j_call: TRBJ2-5
v_call: TRBV9
d_call: TRBD2
clone_size: -
cdr3_nt: TGTGCCAGCAGCGTAGGCACTAGCGGGGACCAAGAGACCCAGTACTTC
cdr3_aa: CASSVGTSGDQETQYF

j_call: TRBJ2-7
v_call: TRBV29-1
d_call: TRBD2
clone_size: -
cdr3_nt: TGCAGCGTTGGAGTACCGGGACTAGCGGCAGAGCAGTACTTC
cdr3_aa: CSVGVPGLAAEQYF

j_call: TRBJ1-1
v_call: TRBV7-9
d_call: -
clone_size: -
cdr3_nt: TGTGCCAGCAGCTTCACAGTGGCCTTGAACACTGAAGCTTTCTTT
cdr3_aa: CASSFTVALNTEAFF

j_call: TRBJ2-3
v_call: TRBV7-8
d_call: -
clone_size: -
cdr3_nt: TGTGCCAGCAGCCCCCTCTTAGCTGGGATGGATACGCAGTATTTT
cdr3_aa: CASSPLLAGMDTQYF

j_call: TRBJ2-7
v_call: TRBV4-3
d_call: -
clone_size: -
cdr3_nt: TGCGCCAGCAGCCACTCCCACGGTCCAGGATACGAGCAGTACTTC
cdr3_aa: CASSHSHGPGYEQYF

j_call: TRBJ2-1
v_call: TRBV2
d_call: -
clone_size: -
cdr3_nt: TGTGCCAGCCGGACACGACGGGGTTGGGGCAATGAGCAGTTCTTC
cdr3_aa: CASRTRRGWGNEQFF

j_call: TRBJ1-3
v_call: TRBV6-5
d_call: -
clone_size: -
cdr3_nt: TGTGCCAGCAGTGCGACAGTAAACTCTGGAAACACCATATATTTT
cdr3_aa: CASSATVNSGNTIYF

j_call: TRBJ2-1
v_call: TRBV19
d_call: -
clone_size: -
cdr3_nt: TGTGCCAGTGACCTGGAGGGGGGGAGCTCCTACAATGAGCAGTTCTTC
cdr3_aa: CASDLEGGSSYNEQFF

j_call: TRBJ2-3
v_call: TRBV30
d_call: TRBD1
clone_size: few
cdr3_nt: TGTGCCTGGAGTGTTGGACAGGGGAGGACAGATACGCAGTATTTT
cdr3_aa: CAWSVGQGRTDTQYF

j_call: TRBJ2-5
v_call: TRBV29-1
d_call: -
clone_size: -
cdr3_nt: TGCAGCGTTGTAGGGGAGTTCGAGACCCAGTACTTC
cdr3_aa: CSVVGEFETQYF

j_call: TRBJ2-1
v_call: TRBV30
d_call: TRBD1
clone_size: -
cdr3_nt: TGTGCCTGGAGTGTGGGGACAGGGAGGGACAATGAGCAGTTCTTC
cdr3_aa: CAWSVGTGRDNEQFF

j_call: TRBJ1-2
v_call: TRBV23-1
d_call: -
clone_size: few
cdr3_nt: TGCGCCAGCAACCGAAAACCCCCCTATGGCTACACCTTC
cdr3_aa: CASNRKPPYGYTF

j_call: TRBJ2-7
v_call: TRBV29-1
d_call: -
clone_size: -
cdr3_nt: TGCAGCGTGACCGGGACCCTTAGCTCCTACGAGCAGTACTTC
cdr3_aa: CSVTGTLSSYEQYF

j_call: TRBJ2-5
v_call: TRBV15
d_call: -
clone_size: few
cdr3_nt: TGTGCCACCAGCAGGATCCTTCAAGAGACCCAGTACTTC
cdr3_aa: CATSRILQETQYF

j_call: TRBJ2-7
v_call: TRBV10-3
d_call: -
clone_size: -
cdr3_nt: TGTGCCATCAGTGAGTCGACCTTTCGGTCAGGGGTCTACGAGCAGTACTTC
cdr3_aa: CAISESTFRSGVYEQYF

j_call: TRBJ2-7
v_call: TRBV29-1
d_call: -
clone_size: few
cdr3_nt: TGCAGCGTGATAGGGACGACCTACGAGCAGTACTTC
cdr3_aa: CSVIGTTYEQYF

j_call: TRBJ2-3
v_call: TRBV9
d_call: TRBD2
clone_size: -
cdr3_nt: TGTGCCAGCAGTCCTTCTCAGGCAGCGGGGGTTCTGGATACGCAGTATTTT
cdr3_aa: CASSPSQAAGVLDTQYF

j_call: TRBJ2-7
v_call: TRBV28
d_call: -
clone_size: -
cdr3_nt: TGTGCCAGCAGAAATGTACCCTACGAGCAGTACTTC
cdr3_aa: CASRNVPYEQYF

j_call: TRBJ2-7
v_call: TRBV29-1
d_call: -
clone_size: few
cdr3_nt: TGCAGTCTCCGAGGCGGGGAAGGCTACGAGCAGTACTTC
cdr3_aa: CSLRGGEGYEQYF

j_call: TRBJ1-2
v_call: TRBV30
d_call: -
clone_size: -
cdr3_nt: TGTGCCTGGAGTGACGGAGCCTATGGCTACACCTTC
cdr3_aa: CAWSDGAYGYTF